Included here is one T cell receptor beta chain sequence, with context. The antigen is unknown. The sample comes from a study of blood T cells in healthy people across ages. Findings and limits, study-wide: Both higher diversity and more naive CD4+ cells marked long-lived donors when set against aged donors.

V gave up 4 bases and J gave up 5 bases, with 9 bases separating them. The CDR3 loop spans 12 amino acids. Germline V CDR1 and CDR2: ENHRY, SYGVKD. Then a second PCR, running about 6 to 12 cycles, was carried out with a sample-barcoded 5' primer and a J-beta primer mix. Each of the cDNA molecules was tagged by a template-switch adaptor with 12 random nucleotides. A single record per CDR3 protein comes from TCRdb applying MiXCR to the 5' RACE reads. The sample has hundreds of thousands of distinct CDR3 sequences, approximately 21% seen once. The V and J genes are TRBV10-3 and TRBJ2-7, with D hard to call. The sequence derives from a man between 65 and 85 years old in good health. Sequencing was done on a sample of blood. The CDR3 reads CAISGPSDEQYF. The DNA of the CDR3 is TGTGCCATCAGTGGGCCGTCCGACGAGCAGTACTTC.